The entry below describes one TCR beta chain. Produced via immunoSEQ multiplex PCR; TCRdb's table is partial and in-frame only. The sample contains some 48,000 clones, roughly nine tenths of which appear only once. Germline V gives CDR1 LNHDA, CDR2 SQIVND (reference sequence). The CDR3 covers 18 residues. Trimming cost V 3 bases and J 2 bases, with 17 bases left between them. The data derive from a study of blood T cell repertoires in COVID-19. Study at large: Both acute and convalescent COVID-19 samples were obtained from the United States, Italy and Spain. Sample material is recorded as cDNA or gDNA derived from T cells, B-cell-depleted T cells, or PBMCs.

The chain has TRBV19 and TRBJ2-6; possible D gene TRBD1, 5 bases. The sequence was obtained from a man between 65 and 80 years old with acute or convalescent COVID-19. The sample consisted of peripheral blood. The CDR3 is CASSIRAGWLTGANVLTF. The CDR3 coding sequence is TGTGCCAGTAGTATTAGGGCAGGGTGGTTAACTGGGGCCAACGTCCTGACTTTC.